This note documents a single T cell receptor beta chain sequence. CDR1 and CDR2 (germline): LGHNA, YNFKEQ. The germline V and J ends were trimmed by 1 base and 0 bases, with 19 bases remaining between them. CDR3 length: 18 residues. This sample stems from a study of blood T cell repertoires in COVID-19. In the study overall: Acute and convalescent COVID-19 specimens originated in the United States, Italy and Spain. T cells, B-cell-depleted T cells, or PBMCs provided the cDNA or gDNA that served as material.

Authors' analysis steps: Cell counts per sample came from amplifying reference gene primers. Clones were sequenced by immunoSEQ multiplex PCR, and TCRdb holds only the in-frame ones, with some missing. The DNA was the basis for D and trimming; V, J and clone size are from that table. This table has about 310,000 clones, around 87% appearing once. Sequencing input: peripheral blood. This chain connects TRBV4-2 to TRBJ2-7; D might be TRBD2 (5 bases). This sequence originates from a man aged 45-65 years with active or convalescent COVID-19. The CDR3 DNA is TGTGCCAGCAGCCAAGTCGTGGCCAACCCCCGGGGCTCCTACGAGCAGTACTTC. Its protein is CASSQVVANPRGSYEQYF.